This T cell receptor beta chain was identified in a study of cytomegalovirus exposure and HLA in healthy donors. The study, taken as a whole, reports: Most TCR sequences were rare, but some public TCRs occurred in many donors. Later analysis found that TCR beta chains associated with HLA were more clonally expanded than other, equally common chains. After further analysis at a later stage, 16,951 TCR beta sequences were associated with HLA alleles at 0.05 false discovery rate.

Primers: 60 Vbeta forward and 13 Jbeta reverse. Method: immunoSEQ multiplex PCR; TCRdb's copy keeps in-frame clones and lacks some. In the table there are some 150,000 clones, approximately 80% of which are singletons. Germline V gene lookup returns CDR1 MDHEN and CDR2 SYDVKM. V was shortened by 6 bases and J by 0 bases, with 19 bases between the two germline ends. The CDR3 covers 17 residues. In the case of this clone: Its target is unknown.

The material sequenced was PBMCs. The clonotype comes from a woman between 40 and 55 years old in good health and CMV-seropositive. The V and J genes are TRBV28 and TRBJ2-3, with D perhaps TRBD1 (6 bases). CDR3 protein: CASSPSATGPSTDTQYF. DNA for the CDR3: TGTGCCAGCAGCCCTAGTGCAACAGGGCCTAGCACAGATACGCAGTATTTT.